A selection of T cell receptor beta chains follows, all from one sample in a study of CD4 T cells in relation to SARS-CoV-2 and coronaviruses. Profiled with immunoSEQ multiplex PCR; TCRdb holds only in-frame clones, not every one. The sample lists about 24,000 clones, roughly 80% seen once, with roughly an eighth in the top ten. These receptors are not linked to any known antigen. Input material: CD4+ T cells from PBMCs, cultured in vitro. These receptors were obtained from a human donor in good health. CDR3s include the opening cysteine and the closing phenylalanine or tryptophan. The D gene is left open where the match is weak. Clone size appears in some rows only: once, few, many, or a class for an expanded clone.

.,TRBJ1-1,.,TRBV2,CASPVEQNTEAFF,TGTGCCAGCCCTGTCGAACAGAACACTGAAGCTTTCTTT
TRBD2,TRBJ2-3,once,TRBV4-1,CASSMGPGGTDTQYF,TGCGCCAGCAGCATGGGTCCGGGAGGGACCGATACGCAGTATTTT
TRBD1,TRBJ2-5,.,TRBV30,CAWSGKGAGQETQYF,TGTGCCTGGAGCGGGAAGGGGGCCGGGCAAGAGACCCAGTACTTC
.,TRBJ1-4,.,TRBV5-4,CASSTGTLQSKEKLFF,TGTGCCAGCAGCACTGGGACACTCCAAAGCAAGGAAAAACTGTTTTTT
.,TRBJ2-7,.,TRBV19,CASSIEVGRRDGGSYEQYF,TGTGCCAGTAGTATAGAGGTGGGTAGAAGGGACGGCGGCTCCTACGAGCAGTACTTC
TRBD2,TRBJ2-1,.,TRBV11-2,CASSFRGGTYNEQFF,TGTGCCAGCAGCTTTCGGGGGGGAACCTACAATGAGCAGTTCTTC
TRBD2,TRBJ2-3,.,TRBV3-1/TRBV3-2,CASSQGVAGVTDTQYF,TGTGCCAGCAGCCAAGGGGTAGCGGGAGTAACAGATACGCAGTATTTT
TRBD2,TRBJ2-1,.,TRBV7-9,CASSHRSARETYNEQFF,TGTGCCAGCAGCCATAGGAGTGCGCGGGAGACCTACAATGAGCAGTTCTTC
TRBD2,TRBJ2-3,.,TRBV5-8,CASSFSGASTDTQYF,TGTGCCAGCAGCTTTAGCGGGGCTAGCACAGATACGCAGTATTTT
.,TRBJ2-5,.,TRBV10-3,CAISESSGGLYQETQYF,TGTGCCATCAGTGAGTCTAGCGGAGGCCTGTACCAAGAGACCCAGTACTTC
.,TRBJ2-7,.,TRBV12-3/TRBV12-4,CASSTGHEQYF,TGTGCCAGCAGTACAGGGCACGAGCAGTACTTC
TRBD2,TRBJ2-2,few,TRBV27,CASSLDEGTSGSPGELFF,TGTGCCAGCAGTTTAGATGAGGGGACTAGCGGGAGTCCGGGGGAGCTGTTTTTT
.,TRBJ2-5,.,TRBV11-2,CASSANKRTQYF,TGTGCCAGCAGCGCTAACAAAAGGACCCAGTACTTC
.,TRBJ1-2,.,TRBV7-8,CASSLVGGLSYGYTF,TGTGCCAGCAGCTTAGTCGGGGGGCTCAGCTATGGCTACACCTTC
TRBD2,TRBJ2-7,few,TRBV3-1/TRBV3-2,CASSQDLLASYEQYF,TGTGCCAGCAGCCAAGATCTACTAGCGAGCTACGAGCAGTACTTC
.,TRBJ1-1,.,TRBV7-9,CASSSRGWGEAFF,TGTGCCAGCAGCTCCCGGGGCTGGGGTGAAGCTTTCTTT
.,TRBJ1-1,.,TRBV18,CASSPPRGARFTEAFF,TGTGCCAGCTCACCACCGCGGGGGGCCAGGTTCACTGAAGCTTTCTTT
TRBD2,TRBJ2-1,.,TRBV14,CASSQDGGRDDEQFF,TGTGCCAGCAGCCAAGATGGCGGGAGGGACGATGAGCAGTTCTTC
.,TRBJ2-5,.,TRBV30,CAWSPGGDQETQYF,TGTGCCTGGAGTCCTGGAGGGGACCAAGAGACCCAGTACTTC
.,TRBJ2-7,few,TRBV2,CASSESSVYEQYF,TGTGCCAGCAGTGAGTCTAGTGTTTACGAGCAGTACTTC
.,TRBJ1-2,.,TRBV3-1/TRBV3-2,CASSQTVGYTF,TGTGCCAGCAGCCAGACTGTTGGCTACACCTTC
TRBD2,TRBJ2-7,.,TRBV7-9,CASSLRAGTSGSNEQYF,TGTGCCAGCAGCTTAAGAGCCGGGACTAGCGGGAGTAACGAGCAGTACTTC
.,TRBJ2-5,.,TRBV5-4,CASSPLRGSKETQYF,TGTGCCAGCAGCCCACTACGGGGGTCCAAAGAGACCCAGTACTTC
TRBD2,TRBJ2-1,.,TRBV19,CASSTETSGMYFHEQFF,TGTGCCAGTAGTACGGAGACTAGCGGGATGTACTTCCATGAGCAGTTCTTC
TRBD1,TRBJ2-4,few,TRBV3-1/TRBV3-2,CASSQAGQHWNF,TGTGCCAGCAGCCAAGCGGGACAGCATTGGAACTTC
.,TRBJ2-7,once,TRBV23-1,CASSQSAREAYEQYF,TGCGCCAGCAGTCAATCGGCAAGAGAGGCGTACGAGCAGTACTTC
TRBD2,TRBJ2-1,.,TRBV7-2,CASSFQRESYNEQFF,TGTGCCAGCAGCTTTCAGCGGGAATCGTACAATGAGCAGTTCTTC
TRBD1,TRBJ2-2,once,TRBV5-1,CASSSRTGGWTGELFF,TGCGCCAGCAGCTCACGGACAGGGGGCTGGACCGGGGAGCTGTTTTTT
.,TRBJ2-7,.,TRBV2,CASSKIDSLQYF,TGTGCCAGCAGTAAAATTGACAGTCTCCAGTACTTC
.,TRBJ2-1,.,TRBV5-1,CASSLEFMGPNEQFF,TGCGCCAGCAGCTTGGAATTTATGGGTCCCAATGAGCAGTTCTTC
.,TRBJ1-2,.,TRBV3-1/TRBV3-2,CASSQNSPGSRNYGYTF,TGTGCCAGCAGCCAAAACAGCCCCGGGAGCCGTAACTATGGCTACACCTTC
TRBD1,TRBJ1-1,once,TRBV11-2,CASSLPTGGTEAFF,TGTGCCAGCAGCTTACCTACAGGGGGGACTGAAGCTTTCTTT
.,TRBJ1-2,.,TRBV14,CASSDGAFLEGYTF,TGTGCCAGCAGCGACGGGGCTTTTCTGGAGGGCTACACCTTC
.,TRBJ2-7,.,TRBV21-1,CASSKEAIYEQYF,TGTGCCAGCAGCAAAGAAGCAATCTACGAGCAGTACTTC
.,TRBJ2-6,few,TRBV5-1,CASSLDVSGANVLTF,TGCGCCAGCAGCTTGGACGTCTCTGGGGCCAACGTCCTGACTTTC
.,TRBJ2-1,.,TRBV14,CASSHRDLYNEQFF,TGTGCCAGCAGCCACCGGGACCTCTACAATGAGCAGTTCTTC
TRBD2,TRBJ2-7,.,TRBV11-2,CASSFGLAGDEQYF,TGTGCCAGCAGCTTCGGACTAGCGGGAGACGAGCAGTACTTC
TRBD2,TRBJ2-7,.,TRBV20-1,CSCREAYEQYF,TGCAGCTGCCGGGAGGCTTACGAGCAGTACTTC
.,TRBJ2-3,.,TRBV7-6,CASSLLAPSTDTQYF,TGTGCCAGCAGCTTGCTAGCGCCCAGCACAGATACGCAGTATTTT
.,TRBJ2-7,.,TRBV21-1,CASSKTEVNQGAGRVEQYF,TGTGCCAGCAGCAAAACTGAAGTAAATCAGGGGGCGGGACGGGTTGAGCAGTACTTC
TRBD1,TRBJ2-4,.,TRBV28,CASRTGTGDIQYF,TGTGCCAGCAGAACCGGGACAGGCGACATTCAGTACTTC
.,TRBJ2-6,once,TRBV18,CASSPDGSGANVLTF,TGTGCCAGCTCACCAGACGGCTCTGGGGCCAACGTCCTGACTTTC
.,TRBJ2-5,once,TRBV19,CASSPGAPRPETQYF,TGTGCCAGTAGTCCGGGGGCCCCTAGGCCAGAGACCCAGTACTTC
.,TRBJ2-6,.,TRBV11-2,CASSLDGSGANVLTF,TGTGCCAGCAGCTTAGATGGGTCGGGGGCCAACGTCCTGACTTTC
.,TRBJ2-3,once,TRBV20-1,CSASSDTQYF,TGCAGTGCTAGCTCGGATACGCAGTATTTT